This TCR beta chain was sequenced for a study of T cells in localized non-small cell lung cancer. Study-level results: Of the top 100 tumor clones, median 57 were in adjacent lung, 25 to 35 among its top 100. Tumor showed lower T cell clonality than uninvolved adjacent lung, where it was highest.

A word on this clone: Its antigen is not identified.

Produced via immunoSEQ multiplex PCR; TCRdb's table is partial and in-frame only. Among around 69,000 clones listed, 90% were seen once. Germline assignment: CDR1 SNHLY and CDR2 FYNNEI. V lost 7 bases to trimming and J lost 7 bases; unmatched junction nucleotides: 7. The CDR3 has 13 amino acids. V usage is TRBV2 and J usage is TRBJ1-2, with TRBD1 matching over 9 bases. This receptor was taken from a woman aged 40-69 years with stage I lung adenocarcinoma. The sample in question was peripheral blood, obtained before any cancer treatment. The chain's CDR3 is CASTNRGLTGYTF. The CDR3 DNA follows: TGTGCCAGCACGAACAGGGGGCTCACTGGCTACACCTTC.